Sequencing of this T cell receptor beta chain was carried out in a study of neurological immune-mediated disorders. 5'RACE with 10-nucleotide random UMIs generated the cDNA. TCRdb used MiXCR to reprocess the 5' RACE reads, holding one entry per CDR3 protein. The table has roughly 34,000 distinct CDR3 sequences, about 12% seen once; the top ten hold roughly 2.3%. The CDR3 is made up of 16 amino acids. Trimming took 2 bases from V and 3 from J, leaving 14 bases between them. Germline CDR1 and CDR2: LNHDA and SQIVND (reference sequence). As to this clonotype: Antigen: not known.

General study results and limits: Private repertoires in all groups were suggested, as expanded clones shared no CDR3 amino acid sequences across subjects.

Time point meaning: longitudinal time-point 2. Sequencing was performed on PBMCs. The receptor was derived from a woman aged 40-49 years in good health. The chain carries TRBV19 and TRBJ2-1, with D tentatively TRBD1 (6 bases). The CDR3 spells CASSISGTLRYNEQFF. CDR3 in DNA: TGTGCCAGTAGTATAAGTGGGACACTTCGCTACAATGAGCAGTTCTTC.